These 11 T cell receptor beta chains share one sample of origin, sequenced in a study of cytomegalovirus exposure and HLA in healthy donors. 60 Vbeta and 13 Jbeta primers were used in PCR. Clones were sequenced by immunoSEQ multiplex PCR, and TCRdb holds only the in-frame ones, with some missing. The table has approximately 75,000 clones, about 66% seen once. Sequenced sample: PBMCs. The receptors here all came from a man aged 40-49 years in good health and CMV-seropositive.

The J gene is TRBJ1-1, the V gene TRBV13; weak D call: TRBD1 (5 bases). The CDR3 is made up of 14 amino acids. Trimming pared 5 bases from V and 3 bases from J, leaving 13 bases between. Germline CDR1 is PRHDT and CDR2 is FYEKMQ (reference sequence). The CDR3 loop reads CASSRTLRDTEAFF. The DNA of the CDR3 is TGTGCCAGCAGCCGTACCCTCAGGGACACTGAAGCTTTCTTT.

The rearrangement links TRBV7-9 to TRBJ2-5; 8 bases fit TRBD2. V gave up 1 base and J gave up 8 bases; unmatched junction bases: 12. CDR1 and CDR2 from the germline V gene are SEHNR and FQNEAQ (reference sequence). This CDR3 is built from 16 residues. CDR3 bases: TGTGCCAGCAGCTTAGTCGGGGGGGGCCAGATCATTACCCAGTACTTC. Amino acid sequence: CASSLVGGGQIITQYF.

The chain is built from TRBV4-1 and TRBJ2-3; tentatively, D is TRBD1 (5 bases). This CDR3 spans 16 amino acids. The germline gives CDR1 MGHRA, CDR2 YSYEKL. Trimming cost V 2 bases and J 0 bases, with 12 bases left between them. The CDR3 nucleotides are TGCGCCAGCAGCCAAAAGGGGCAGACTAGCACAGATACGCAGTATTTT. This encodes CASSQKGQTSTDTQYF.

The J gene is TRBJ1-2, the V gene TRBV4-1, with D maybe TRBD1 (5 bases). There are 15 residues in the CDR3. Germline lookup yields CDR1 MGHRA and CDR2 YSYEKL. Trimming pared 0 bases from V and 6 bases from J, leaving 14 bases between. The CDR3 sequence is CASSQDESGRDGYTF. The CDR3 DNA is TGCGCCAGCAGCCAAGATGAGTCAGGGAGGGATGGCTACACCTTC.

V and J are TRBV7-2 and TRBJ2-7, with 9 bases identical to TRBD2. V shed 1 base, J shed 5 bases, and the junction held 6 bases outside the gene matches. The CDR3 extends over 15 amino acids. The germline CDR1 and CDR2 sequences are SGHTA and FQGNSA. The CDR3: CASSLGGTSQNEQYF. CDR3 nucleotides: TGTGCCAGCAGCTTAGGGGGGACTAGCCAGAACGAGCAGTACTTC.

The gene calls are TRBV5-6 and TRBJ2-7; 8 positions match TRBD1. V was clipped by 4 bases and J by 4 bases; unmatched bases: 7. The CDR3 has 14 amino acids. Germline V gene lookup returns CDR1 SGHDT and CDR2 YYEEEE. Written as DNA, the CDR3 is TGTGCCAGCAGCCCTGGACAGGGTGGGTACGAGCAGTACTTC. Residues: CASSPGQGGYEQYF.

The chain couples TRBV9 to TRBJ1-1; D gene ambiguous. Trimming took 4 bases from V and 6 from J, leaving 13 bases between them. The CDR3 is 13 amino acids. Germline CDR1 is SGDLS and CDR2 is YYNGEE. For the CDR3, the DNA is TGTGCCAGCAGCCCGACCTCCGGGGCTGAAGCTTTCTTT. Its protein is CASSPTSGAEAFF.

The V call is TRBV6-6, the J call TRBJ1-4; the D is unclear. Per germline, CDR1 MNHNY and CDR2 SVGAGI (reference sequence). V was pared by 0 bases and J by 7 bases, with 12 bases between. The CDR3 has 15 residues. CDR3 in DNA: TGTGCCAGCAGTTACTCGGGTAGCCTGGGTGAAAAACTGTTTTTT. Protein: CASSYSGSLGEKLFF.

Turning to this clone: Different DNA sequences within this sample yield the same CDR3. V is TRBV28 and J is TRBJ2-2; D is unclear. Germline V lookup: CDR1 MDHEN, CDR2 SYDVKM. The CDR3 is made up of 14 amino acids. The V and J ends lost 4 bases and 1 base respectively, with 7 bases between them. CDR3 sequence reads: CASSSPGNTGELFF. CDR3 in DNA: TGTGCCAGCAGTTCCCCGGGGAACACCGGGGAGCTGTTTTTT. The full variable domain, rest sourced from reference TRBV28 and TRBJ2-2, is DVKVTQSSRYLVKRTGEKVFLECVQDMDHENMFWYRQDPGLGLRLIYFSYDVKMKEKGDIPEGYSVSREKKERFSLILESASTNQTSMYLCASSSPGNTGELFFGEGSRLTVL.

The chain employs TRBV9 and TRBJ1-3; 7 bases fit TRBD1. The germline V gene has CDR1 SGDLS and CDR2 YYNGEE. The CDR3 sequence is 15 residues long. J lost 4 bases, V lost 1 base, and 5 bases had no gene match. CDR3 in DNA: TGTGCCAGCAGCGTAACAGGGGATACAGGAAACACCATATATTTT. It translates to CASSVTGDTGNTIYF.

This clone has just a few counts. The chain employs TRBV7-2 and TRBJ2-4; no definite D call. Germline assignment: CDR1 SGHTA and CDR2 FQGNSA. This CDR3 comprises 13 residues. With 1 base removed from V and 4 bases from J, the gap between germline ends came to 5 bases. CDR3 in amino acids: CASSLEQKNIQYF. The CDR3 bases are TGTGCCAGCAGCTTAGAACAGAAAAACATTCAGTACTTC.